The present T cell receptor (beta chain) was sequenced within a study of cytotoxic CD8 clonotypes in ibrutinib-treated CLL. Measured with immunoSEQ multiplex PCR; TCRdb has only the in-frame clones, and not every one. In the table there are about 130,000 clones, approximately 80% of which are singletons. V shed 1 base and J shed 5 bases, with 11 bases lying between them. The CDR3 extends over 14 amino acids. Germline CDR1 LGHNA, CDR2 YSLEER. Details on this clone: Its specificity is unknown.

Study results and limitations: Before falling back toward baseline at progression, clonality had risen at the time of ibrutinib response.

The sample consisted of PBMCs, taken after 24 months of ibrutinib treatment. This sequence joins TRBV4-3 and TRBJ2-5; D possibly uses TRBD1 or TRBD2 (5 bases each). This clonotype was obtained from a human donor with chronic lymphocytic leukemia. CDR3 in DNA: TGCGCCAGCAGCCAAGGGGGCCCGGGGGAGACCCAGTACTTC. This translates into CASSQGGPGETQYF.